The 14 T cell receptor beta chains listed next were all sequenced from one sample in a study of T cell responses to AZD1222 COVID-19 vaccine. Repertoires were generated with immunoSEQ multiplex PCR, while TCRdb's copy carries only in-frame clones and drops some. The sample consists of roughly 96,000 clones, 85% to 90% of them appearing once. The sample consisted of peripheral blood, taken on day 0 of AZD1222 vaccination. The source is an adult in good health.

The V gene is TRBV6-5, the J gene TRBJ2-7; 7 nucleotides line up with TRBD1. Germline assignment: CDR1 MNHEY and CDR2 SVGAGI. The CDR3 consists of 15 residues. J gave up 3 bases and V 5 bases, and 10 bases lay outside the gene matches. The CDR3 loop is CASSPGAGGDYEQYF. The CDR3 DNA follows: TGTGCCAGCAGTCCTGGGGCAGGGGGAGACTACGAGCAGTACTTC.

The rearrangement uses TRBV7-3 and TRBJ2-7; 11 bases are a match to TRBD2. The germline gives CDR1 SGHTA, CDR2 FQGTGA. This CDR3 has 16 amino acids. Trimming removed 0 bases from V and 4 bases from J; junction bases left unmatched: 5. CDR3 in DNA: TGTGCCAGCAGCTTAACGTCGGTAGCGGGAGGGTACGAGCAGTACTTC. This gives the protein CASSLTSVAGGYEQYF.

This CDR3 reads CASSSSRNIQYF. The DNA for the CDR3 is TGTGCCAGTAGTAGTAGCAGAAACATTCAGTACTTC. The chain employs TRBV19 and TRBJ2-4, with unresolved D. V lost 4 bases to trimming and J lost 6 bases, with 7 bases between them. The length of the CDR3 is 12 residues. The V gene's germline CDR1 is LNHDA and CDR2 SQIVND (reference sequence).

A remark on this clone: The same CDR3 is also encoded by other DNA sequences in this sample. This sequence joins TRBV27 and TRBJ2-7; no clear D. V lost 4 bases, J lost 2 bases, and 12 bases lay in between. Germline V gene lookup returns CDR1 MNHEY and CDR2 SMNVEV (reference sequence). This CDR3 has 14 amino acids. CDR3 in amino acids: CASSSLGPAYEQYF. DNA of the CDR3: TGTGCCAGCAGTTCTCTCGGACCAGCCTACGAGCAGTACTTC.

The chain joins TRBV5-6 to TRBJ2-5; D may be TRBD2 (5 bases). CDR3 length: 15 amino acids. Germline CDR1 is SGHDT and CDR2 is YYEEEE. Trimming pared 3 bases from V and 5 bases from J, leaving 17 bases between. CDR3 sequence: CASSSGILTGETQYF. CDR3 nucleotide sequence: TGTGCCAGCAGCTCGGGAATCTTAACGGGGGAGACCCAGTACTTC.

V and J are TRBV12-3 or TRBV12-4 and TRBJ2-1; perhaps TRBD1 as D (5 bases). The CDR3 contains 13 residues. Deletions cut 8 bases from V and 8 bases from J, with 16 bases between. The CDR3 nucleotides read TGTGCCAGCGGGGCAGGGTCATCTCATGAGCAGTTCTTC. It translates to CASGAGSSHEQFF.

This sequence joins TRBV29-1 and TRBJ2-3, with 9 bases lining up with TRBD2. This CDR3 contains 16 residues. CDR1 is SQVTM, CDR2 ANQGSEA, per germline. V dropped 1 base and J dropped 6; count of bases not matched to a gene: 11. CDR3 in amino acids: CSVEVTSGWLGDTQYF. The CDR3 DNA sequence: TGCAGCGTTGAAGTAACTAGCGGGTGGTTGGGGGATACGCAGTATTTT.

The V call is TRBV27, the J call TRBJ2-1, with D tentatively TRBD1 or TRBD2 (5 bases each). CDR1 is MNHEY and CDR2 is SMNVEV in the germline V gene (reference sequence). The CDR3 is made up of 13 amino acids. V dropped 3 bases and J dropped 3 bases, with 6 bases sitting between them. The CDR3 DNA reads TGTGCCAGCAGTTTGGGGGTCTACAATGAGCAGTTCTTC. It encodes CASSLGVYNEQFF.

This clone appeared a single time. One end of the junction does not line up with germline, which may come from a read error. The rearrangement joins TRBV6-5 to TRBJ2-1, with a possible D match to TRBD1 (6 bases). CDR1 MNHEY and CDR2 SVGAGI come from the germline V gene. The CDR3 has 10 residues. CDR3 DNA: TGTGCCAGCAGGGAGACAGGCCTAGTCTTC. It is translated as CASRETGLVF.

The V call is TRBV4-2, the J call TRBJ1-4; TRBD1 aligns across 10 bases. There are 14 residues in the CDR3. The V gene end was trimmed by 4 bases and the J gene end by 7 bases; junction bases not matched to a gene: 3. Germline V gene lookup returns CDR1 LGHNA and CDR2 YNFKEQ. CDR3 nucleotide sequence: TGTGCCAGCAGCCCGACAGGGGGCAGTGAAAAACTGTTTTTT. This encodes CASSPTGGSEKLFF.

The chain joins TRBV3-1 (or the pseudogene TRBV3-2) to TRBJ1-2; the D gene is possibly TRBD1 (6 bases). V lost 0 bases and J 4 bases, leaving 12 bases between the germline ends. The CDR3 contains 15 residues. The germline gives CDR1 LGHDT, CDR2 YNNKEL (reference sequence). CDR3 region: CASSQDRQAPYGYTF. DNA of the CDR3: TGTGCCAGCAGCCAAGATCGACAGGCTCCCTATGGCTACACCTTC.

The chain uses TRBV5-1 and TRBJ1-6; tentatively, D is TRBD1 (6 bases). The CDR3 is 18 amino acids. V shed 0 bases and J shed 0 bases, with 13 bases lying between them. Per germline, CDR1 SGHRS and CDR2 YFSETQ. The CDR3 DNA reads TGCGCCAGCAGCTTGGAGGGAAACAGGGCCTCCTATAATTCACCCCTCCACTTT. This gives the protein CASSLEGNRASYNSPLHF.

The genes are TRBV7-2 and TRBJ2-7, with D possibly being TRBD1 (5 bases). CDR1 SGHTA and CDR2 FQGNSA come from the germline V gene. The CDR3 extends over 15 amino acids. V was pared by 5 bases and J by 1 base, with 15 bases between. The DNA for the CDR3 is TGTGCCAGCAGCCTAGGGGCCGTAGTATCCTACGAGCAGTACTTC. Its translation is CASSLGAVVSYEQYF.

The chain joins TRBV9 to TRBJ2-7; 10 bases agree with TRBD2. CDR1 is SGDLS and CDR2 is YYNGEE in the germline V gene. The CDR3 has 16 amino acids. J gave up 6 bases and V 0 bases, and 9 bases lay outside the gene matches. This CDR3 reads CASSVGKASGRGEQYF. Written as DNA, the CDR3 is TGTGCCAGCAGCGTAGGTAAGGCTAGCGGGAGAGGCGAGCAGTACTTC.